This T cell receptor beta chain was recovered during a study of brain T cells in children with intractable seizures. Findings and caveats of the study: Absence of clones before surgery may stem from lower sequencing depth. Viral specificity was inferred only from CDR3 similarity; HCMV serostatus was unknown.

Produced via immunoSEQ multiplex PCR; TCRdb's table is partial and in-frame only. The top ten clones hold approximately 25% of a sample with about 80,000 clones, roughly 89% of them seen once. Surgery cases with the highest brain T cell transcript signatures were chosen for sequencing. Pre-surgery treatment included at least one anti-epileptic drug. Concerning this clone itself: What it binds is not known.

V was shortened by 1 base and J by 1 base, with 5 bases between the two germline ends. The CDR3 sequence is 13 residues long. The germline gives CDR1 KGHSH, CDR2 LQKENI. Sequencing was performed on peripheral blood, taken at surgery. This receptor was identified in a girl aged 2 to 10 with Rasmussen encephalitis and intractable seizures. This rearrangement joins TRBV18 to TRBJ2-7; unclear D gene. Here the CDR3 reads CASSPLGSYEQYF. CDR3 in DNA: TGTGCCAGCTCACCACTTGGGTCCTACGAGCAGTACTTC.